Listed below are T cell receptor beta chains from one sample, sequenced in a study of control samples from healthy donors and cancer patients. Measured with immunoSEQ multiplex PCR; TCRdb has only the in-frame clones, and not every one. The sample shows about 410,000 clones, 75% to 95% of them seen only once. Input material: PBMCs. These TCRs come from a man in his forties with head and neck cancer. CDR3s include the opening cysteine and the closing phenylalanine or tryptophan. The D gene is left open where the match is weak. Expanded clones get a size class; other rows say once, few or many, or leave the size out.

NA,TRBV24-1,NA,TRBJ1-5,TGTGCCACCAGTGCGGGTTTTGTCCATCAGCCCCAGCATTTT,CATSAGFVHQPQHF
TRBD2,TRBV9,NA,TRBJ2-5,TGTGCCAGCAGCAACCGACTAGCGGGGCCCCAAGAGACCCAGTACTTC,CASSNRLAGPQETQYF
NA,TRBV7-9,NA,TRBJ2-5,TGTGCCAGCAGCTTACAAGAGACCCAGTACTTC,CASSLQETQYF
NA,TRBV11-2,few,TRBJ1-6,TGTGCCAGCAGACCTTACAGAAATAATTCACCCCTCCACTTT,CASRPYRNNSPLHF
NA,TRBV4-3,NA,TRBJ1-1,TGCGCCAGCAGCCAAGATCGTTTTGGGGTGACGAACACTGAAGCTTTCTTT,CASSQDRFGVTNTEAFF
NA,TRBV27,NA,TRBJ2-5,TGTGCCAGCAGTTTACGCAGGGACGAGACCCAGTACTTC,CASSLRRDETQYF
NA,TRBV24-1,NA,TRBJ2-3,TGTGCCACCAGCCGAACGCAGTATTTT,CATSRTQYF
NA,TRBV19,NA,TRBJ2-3,TGTGCCAGTAGCAGTCAGACCAGCACAGATACGCAGTATTTT,CASSSQTSTDTQYF
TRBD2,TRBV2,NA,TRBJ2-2,TGTGCCAGCAGCTCCACTAGCGGGGGCAACACCGGGGAGCTGTTTTTT,CASSSTSGGNTGELFF
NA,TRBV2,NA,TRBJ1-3,TGTGCCAGCAATAACCCTGGAAACACCATATATTTT,CASNNPGNTIYF
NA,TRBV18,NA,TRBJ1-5,TGTGCCAGCTCACCAAGTGAGGCTCGAGGTTCAGAACAGCCCCAGCATTTT,CASSPSEARGSEQPQHF
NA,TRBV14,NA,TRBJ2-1,TGTGCCAGCAGCCAAGAAGGATGGGCCAATGAGCAGTTCTTC,CASSQEGWANEQFF
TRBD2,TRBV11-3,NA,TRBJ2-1,TGTGCCAGCAGCAGCGGGACTAGCGGGGCCTACAATGAGCAGTTCTTC,CASSSGTSGAYNEQFF
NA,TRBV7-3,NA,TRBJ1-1,TGTGCCAGCAGCTTAGAGTCGGTGAACACTGAAGCTTTCTTT,CASSLESVNTEAFF
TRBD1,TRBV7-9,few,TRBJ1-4,TGTGCCAGCAGCCAAGGGGACAGGGTAGAGAAACTGTTTTTT,CASSQGDRVEKLFF
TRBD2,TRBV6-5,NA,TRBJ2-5,TGTGCCAGCAGTTCCACGATGGGCGGGGGCCAAGAGACCCAGTACTTC,CASSSTMGGGQETQYF
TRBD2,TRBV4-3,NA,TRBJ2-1,TGCGCCAGCAGCCAAGATGGGCCTAGCGGGGGGAGGAATGAGCAGTTCTTC,CASSQDGPSGGRNEQFF
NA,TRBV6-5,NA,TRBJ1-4,TGTGCCAGCAGACCCAGGGAAGGAGGCGTTGAAAAACTGTTTTTT,CASRPREGGVEKLFF
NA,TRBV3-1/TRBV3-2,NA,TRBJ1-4,TGTGCCAGCAGCTCCCAGGGATTTTCTAATGAAAAACTGTTTTTT,CASSSQGFSNEKLFF
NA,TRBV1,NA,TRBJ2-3,TGCACCAGCAGCCACATTCCCCCCGAGCGCCGCACAGATACGCAGTATTTT,CTSSHIPPERRTDTQYF
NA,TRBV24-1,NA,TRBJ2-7,TGTGCCACCAGTGATTCGACAGCCTACGAGCAGTACTTC,CATSDSTAYEQYF
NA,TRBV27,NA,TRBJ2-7,TGTGCCAGCAGACCGTTGACAGGTCTCCCCGAGCAGTACTTC,CASRPLTGLPEQYF
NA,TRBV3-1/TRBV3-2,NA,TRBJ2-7,TGTGCCAGCAGCCGCTTAGGTGTGGGAACCTACGAGCAGTACTTC,CASSRLGVGTYEQYF
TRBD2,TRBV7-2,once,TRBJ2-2,TGTGCCAGCAGCGCCCCGGGACTAGCGGGCTCCGGGGAGCTGTTTTTT,CASSAPGLAGSGELFF
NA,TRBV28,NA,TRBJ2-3,TGTGCCAGCAGACCTACCACAGATACGCAGTATTTT,CASRPTTDTQYF
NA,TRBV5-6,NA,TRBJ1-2,TGTGCCAGCAGCTTGCGCTCCCCCACCCGGCTAGGTGGCTACACCTTC,CASSLRSPTRLGGYTF
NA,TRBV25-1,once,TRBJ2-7,TGTGCCAGCAGTTTCTTACCCCACGAGCAGTACTTC,CASSFLPHEQYF
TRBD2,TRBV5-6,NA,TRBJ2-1,TGTGCCAGCAGCCCCTTAGCTAGCGGGGGGAGGGAGCAGTTCTTC,CASSPLASGGREQFF
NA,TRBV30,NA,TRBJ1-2,TGTGCACGGAAGGACGACGGCGGCTATGGCTACACCTTC,CARKDDGGYGYTF
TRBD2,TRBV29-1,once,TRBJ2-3,TGCAGCGTAAAGGGACTAGCGGGAGCTGGTCTGGGCACAGATACGCAGTATTTT,CSVKGLAGAGLGTDTQYF
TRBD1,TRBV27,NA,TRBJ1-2,TGTGCCAGCAGTTCAGGGGGTAGGAACTATGGCTACACCTTC,CASSSGGRNYGYTF
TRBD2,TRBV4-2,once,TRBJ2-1,TGTGCCAGCAGCCAGAGCCTAGCGGGGGTTGAGCAGTTCTTC,CASSQSLAGVEQFF
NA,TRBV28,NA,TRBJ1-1,TGTGCCAGTGTTATGACTGAAGCTTTCTTT,CASVMTEAFF
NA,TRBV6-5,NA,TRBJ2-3,TGTGCCAGCAGTTTGACAGGCCCCACAGATACGCAGTATTTT,CASSLTGPTDTQYF
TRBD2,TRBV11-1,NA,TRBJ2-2,TGTGCCAGCAGCTTGCGGGGGGGAGTAACCGGGGAGCTGTTTTTT,CASSLRGGVTGELFF
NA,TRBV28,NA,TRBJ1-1,TGTGCCAGCAGCCTCGGACCCGGCACTGAAGCTTTCTTT,CASSLGPGTEAFF
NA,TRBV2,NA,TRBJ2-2,TGTGCCAGCAGTCGGCGGGAGAACACCGGGGAGCTGTTTTTT,CASSRRENTGELFF
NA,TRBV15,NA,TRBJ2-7,TGTGCCACCAGCAGAGAAAAAGGGGAGAGCGAGCAGTACTTC,CATSREKGESEQYF
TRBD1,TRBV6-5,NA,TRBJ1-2,TGTGCCAGCAGTTACTCGAACAGGGGACAGGGCTACACCTTC,CASSYSNRGQGYTF
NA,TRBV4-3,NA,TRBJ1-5,TGCGCCAGCAGCCAAGAAGTCAATAGCAATCAGCCCCAGCATTTT,CASSQEVNSNQPQHF
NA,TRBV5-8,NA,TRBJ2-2,TGTGCCAGCAGCGGGGGTTTTGACACCGGGGAGCTGTTTTTT,CASSGGFDTGELFF
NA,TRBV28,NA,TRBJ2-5,TGTGCCAGCAGTTTACAGTGGGCAGGGGGGAAAGAGACCCAGTACTTC,CASSLQWAGGKETQYF
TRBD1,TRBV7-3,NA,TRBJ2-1,TGTGCCAGCAGCTTGGGACAGGCTATTGGCGATGAGCAGTTCTTC,CASSLGQAIGDEQFF
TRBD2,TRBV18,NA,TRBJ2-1,TGTGCCAGCGCGTCTTATCTAGCGGGGACTGTCAATGAGCAGTTCTTC,CASASYLAGTVNEQFF
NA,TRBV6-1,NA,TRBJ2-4,TGTGCCAGCAGTGATCCCCCCCCTGGTGGGGCCAAAAACATTCAGTACTTC,CASSDPPPGGAKNIQYF
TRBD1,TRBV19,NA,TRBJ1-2,TGTGCCAGTAGTATTGCGGGACAGAGCCGCGACTATGGCTACACCTTC,CASSIAGQSRDYGYTF
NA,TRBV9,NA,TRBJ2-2,TGTGCCAGCAGCCGCGACAGGAACGCCGGGGAGCTGTTTTTT,CASSRDRNAGELFF
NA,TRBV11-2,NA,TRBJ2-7,TGTGCCAGCAGCTTAGAGCGGAAGGGGTACGAGCAGTACTTC,CASSLERKGYEQYF
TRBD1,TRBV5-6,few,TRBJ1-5,TGTGCCAGCAGCCCCTGGACAGGGGGTTTCAATCAGCCCCAGCATTTT,CASSPWTGGFNQPQHF
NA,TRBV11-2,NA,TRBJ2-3,TGTGCCAGCAGCCCCCGACTTGCCGGGAGTGACACAGATACGCAGTATTTT,CASSPRLAGSDTDTQYF
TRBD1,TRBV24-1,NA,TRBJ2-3,TGTGCCACCAGTGACCAGACAGGGAGCCCAGATACGCAGTATTTT,CATSDQTGSPDTQYF
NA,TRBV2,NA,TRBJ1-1,TGTGCCAGCAGGGTAACAGGGAACTCTGAAGCTTTCTTT,CASRVTGNSEAFF
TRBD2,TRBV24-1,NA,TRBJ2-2,TGTGCCACCAGTGACCCTAGCGGGAGGAACACCGGGGAGCTGTTTTTT,CATSDPSGRNTGELFF